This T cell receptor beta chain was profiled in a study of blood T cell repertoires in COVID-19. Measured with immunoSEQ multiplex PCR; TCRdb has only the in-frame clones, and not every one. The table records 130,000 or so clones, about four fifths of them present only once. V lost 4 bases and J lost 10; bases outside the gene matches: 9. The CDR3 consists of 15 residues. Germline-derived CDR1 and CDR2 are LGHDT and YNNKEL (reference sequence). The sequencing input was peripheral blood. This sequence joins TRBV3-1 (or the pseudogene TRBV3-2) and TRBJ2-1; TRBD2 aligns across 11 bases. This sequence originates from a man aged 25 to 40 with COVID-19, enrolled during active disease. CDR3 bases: TGTGCCAGCAGCCTAGCGGGAGGGATAACAAGGGAGCAGTTCTTC. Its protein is CASSLAGGITREQFF.